This T cell receptor (beta chain) was documented in a study of neoadjuvant nivolumab and ipilimumab in lung cancer. Study-wide context: Nivolumab 3 mg/kg was given days 1, 15 and 29, plus ipilimumab 1 mg/kg day 1 in combination.

On this clone itself: The antigen is undetermined.

The V gene's germline CDR1 is SQVTM and CDR2 ANQGSEA. The V and J ends lost 7 bases and 4 bases respectively, with 19 bases between them. The CDR3 is made up of 14 amino acids. Here immunoSEQ multiplex PCR was the method, and the copy in TCRdb shows in-frame clones only, minus some. The sample yields under 35,000 clones, around nine tenths seen once. Study-level findings and limits: From pretherapy to surgery, tumor richness and clonality rose with dual therapy. TCR clonality did not significantly correlate with pathologic tumor regression. TCR richness and clonality were higher in tumors than adjacent uninvolved lung.

The chain has TRBV29-1 and TRBJ1-2, with D possibly being TRBD1 (6 bases). The clonotype was recovered from an adult with non-small cell lung cancer. The sample in question was peripheral blood, obtained after neoadjuvant nivolumab, alone or with ipilimumab, at or shortly before surgery. The CDR3 DNA sequence: TGCAGCGCATCAACTGTGGGGGGCGGCTATGGCTACACCTTC. Protein product: CSASTVGGGYGYTF.